The 7 T cell receptor beta chains given below trace back to one sample, sequenced in a study of cytomegalovirus exposure and HLA in healthy donors. 60 Vbeta and 13 Jbeta primers were used in PCR. Method: immunoSEQ multiplex PCR; TCRdb's copy keeps in-frame clones and lacks some. The table shows about 130,000 clones, with approximately 82% occurring only once. The specimen sequenced was PBMCs. Receptors were obtained from a man aged 40-50 years in good health and CMV-seronegative.

This clone was observed once. The chain uses TRBV5-1 and TRBJ2-1, with TRBD2 as a possible D gene (6 bases). The CDR3 sequence is 17 residues long. Trimming removed 0 bases at V and 3 bases at J, with 16 bases between. Germline values: CDR1 SGHRS, CDR2 YFSETQ. CDR3 bases: TGCGCCAGCAGCTTGGGGGTCGCGGGGATGATCTACAATGAGCAGTTCTTC. Its translation is CASSLGVAGMIYNEQFF.

The chain links TRBV5-1 to TRBJ2-1; the match to TRBD2 covers 12 bases. CDR3 size: 17 residues. Per the germline V gene, CDR1 is SGHRS and CDR2 is YFSETQ. The ends lost 1 base at V and 7 bases at J; junction bases unmatched: 9. The CDR3 DNA sequence: TGCGCCAGCAGCTTGAACCCGGGACTAGCGGGTAGAAATGAGCAGTTCTTC. This codes for CASSLNPGLAGRNEQFF.

V is TRBV7-6 and J is TRBJ2-7; D may be TRBD2 (5 bases). The germline gives CDR1 SGHVS, CDR2 FNYEAQ. The V end was cut by 4 bases, the J end by 5 bases, with 6 bases between. The CDR3 runs 11 residues. The CDR3 region is CASSSGDEQYF. CDR3 nucleotide sequence: TGTGCCAGCAGCTCCGGGGACGAGCAGTACTTC.

The chain couples TRBV5-6 to TRBJ2-5, with a tentative D call TRBD2 (5 bases). V lost 4 bases and J lost 4, with 17 bases in between. Per germline, CDR1 SGHDT and CDR2 YYEEEE. The CDR3 is 15 residues long. The CDR3 sequence: CASSQTGLLAETQYF. The CDR3 DNA reads as TGTGCCAGCAGCCAAACGGGGTTATTGGCAGAGACCCAGTACTTC.

V gene TRBV7-9 combines with J gene TRBJ2-7; 9 bases agree with TRBD2. Germline V lookup: CDR1 SEHNR, CDR2 FQNEAQ (reference sequence). The junction had 13 bases not matched to a gene; V was cut back by 5 bases and J by 5 bases. The CDR3 is 16 residues long. Written as DNA, the CDR3 is TGTGCCAGCAGCGGAGATAGGTGGCGGGAGGGGAACGAGCAGTACTTC. Amino acids: CASSGDRWREGNEQYF.

The chain is built from TRBV7-8 and TRBJ1-5; TRBD1 agrees at 7 bases. The CDR3 sequence is 16 residues long. Looked up from germline, CDR1 is SGHVS and CDR2 is FQNEAQ. The V gene end was trimmed by 0 bases and the J gene end by 3 bases; junction bases not matched to a gene: 5. The CDR3 loop is CASSLAPGGTNQPQHF. The CDR3 bases are TGTGCCAGCAGCTTAGCGCCAGGGGGGACCAATCAGCCCCAGCATTTT. The full variable domain, with the rest looked up from reference TRBV7-8 and TRBJ1-5, is GAGVSQSPRYKVAKRGQDVALRCDPISGHVSLFWYQQALGQGPEFLTYFQNEAQLDKSGLPSDRFFAERPEGSVSTLKIQRTQQEDSAVYLCASSLAPGGTNQPQHFGDGTRLSIL.

V is TRBV9 and J is TRBJ2-2; TRBD2 agrees at 11 bases. This CDR3 is built from 16 residues. V was clipped by 3 bases and J by 0 bases; unmatched bases: 1. Germline values: CDR1 SGDLS, CDR2 YYNGEE. CDR3 bases: TGTGCCAGCAGCGCGGGACTAGCGGCGAACACCGGGGAGCTGTTTTTT. Its translation: CASSAGLAANTGELFF.